Listed here are 17 T cell receptor beta chains from one sample, sequenced in a study of blood T cell repertoires in COVID-19. The table came from immunoSEQ multiplex PCR; TCRdb's copy has only in-frame clones and leaves some out. The repertoire consists of around 150,000 clones, with 85% occurring once and the leading ten covering roughly 8.3%. Sequenced input: peripheral blood. Receptors were obtained from a woman between 55 and 75 years old with COVID-19, enrolled during active disease.

The chain couples TRBV29-1 to TRBJ1-5; D is unresolved. The CDR3 totals 12 residues. Germline V gene lookup returns CDR1 SQVTM and CDR2 ANQGSEA. The V gene lost 0 bases and the J gene lost 9 bases, with 9 bases spanning the gap. The CDR3 sequence is CSVEDPTGPQHF. As DNA, the CDR3 is TGCAGCGTTGAAGATCCCACGGGGCCCCAGCATTTT.

The rearrangement links TRBV18 to TRBJ1-2; TRBD1 might be the D (6 bases). Germline CDR1 and CDR2: KGHSH and LQKENI. The CDR3 is made up of 15 amino acids. V dropped 5 bases and J dropped 3 bases, with 16 bases sitting between them. The CDR3: CASSRDRRWHYGYTF. CDR3 DNA sequence: TGTGCCAGCTCAAGAGACAGGCGATGGCACTATGGCTACACCTTC.

This clone is a singleton in its sample. This sequence joins TRBV12-5 and TRBJ1-2; 7 positions agree with TRBD1. V shed 2 bases and J 4 bases; nucleotides not matched to a gene: 13. Germline CDR1 is LGHNT and CDR2 is FRNRAP. This CDR3 has 17 residues. Here the CDR3 reads CASGLLVTGTSPYGYTF. For the CDR3, the DNA is TGTGCTAGTGGTTTGTTAGTGACAGGGACCTCCCCCTATGGCTACACCTTC.

J is TRBJ1-6 and V is TRBV12-5; 8 nucleotides agree with TRBD1. The V and J ends lost 0 bases and 7 bases, in that order; junction bases with no gene match: 5. This CDR3 is 16 amino acids long. The germline CDR1 and CDR2 sequences are LGHNT and FRNRAP. The CDR3 loop is CASGLVGGQANSPLHF. CDR3 coding DNA: TGTGCTAGTGGTTTGGTAGGGGGACAGGCGAATTCACCCCTCCACTTT.

The V gene is TRBV6-1, the J gene TRBJ2-5, with D possibly being TRBD1 (5 bases). Germline values: CDR1 MNHNS, CDR2 SASEGT. This CDR3 region has 15 residues. Trimming shortened V by 1 base and J by 1 base, and 10 bases separated the two germline ends. The CDR3 loop is CASSEEGRIQETQYF. CDR3 sequence (DNA): TGTGCCAGCAGTGAAGAGGGGCGGATCCAAGAGACCCAGTACTTC.

The chain combines TRBV10-3 with TRBJ1-5, with 7 bases fitting TRBD1. CDR3 length equals 14 residues. Germline V gene data show CDR1 as ENHRY and CDR2 as SYGVKD. J lost 6 bases, V lost 4 bases, and 6 bases had no gene match. CDR3 coding DNA: TGTGCCATCAGTGCCTCAGGGGGAGCTCAGCCCCAGCATTTT. Its protein is CAISASGGAQPQHF.

The genes are TRBV14 and TRBJ2-1, with 14 bases that match TRBD2. With 4 bases clipped from V and 10 bases from J, the junction kept 6 bases outside the gene matches. This CDR3 comprises 15 residues. Germline loops: CDR1 SGHDN, CDR2 FVKESK. The CDR3 bases are TGTGCCAGCAGCCTCGGGACTAGCGGGAGTAACGAGCAGTTCTTC. Protein: CASSLGTSGSNEQFF. Complete variable domain (other parts from reference TRBV14 and TRBJ2-1): EAGVTQFPSHSVIEKGQTVTLRCDPISGHDNLYWYRRVMGKEIKFLLHFVKESKQDESGMPNNRFLAERTGGTYSTLKVQPAELEDSGVYFCASSLGTSGSNEQFFGPGTRLTVL.

This rearrangement joins TRBV19 to TRBJ1-3; D ambiguous. Trimming stripped 5 bases from V and 0 bases from J, with 8 bases between. There are 14 residues in the CDR3. CDR1 and CDR2 from the germline V gene are LNHDA and SQIVND (reference sequence). DNA for the CDR3: TGTGCCAGTAGTCGGTATAGCTCTGGAAACACCATATATTTT. This codes for CASSRYSSGNTIYF.

The V gene is TRBV12-2, the J gene TRBJ2-7; TRBD1, the table's D call, was not compared with the DNA. TRBV12-2 has pseudogene status. This CDR3 is built from 18 residues. Written as DNA, the CDR3 is TGTGCAAGTCGCTTAGCGCCGTCCCGGGACAGGGGCGGATACGAGCAGTACGTC. It is translated as CASRLAPSRDRGGYEQYV.

J is TRBJ1-5 and V is TRBV7-8; TRBD1 aligns across 8 bases. With 5 bases clipped from V and 2 bases from J, the junction kept 17 bases outside the gene matches. CDR1 and CDR2 from the germline V gene are SGHVS and FQNEAQ. This CDR3 has 19 amino acids. In nucleotides, the CDR3 is TGTGCCAGCAGCCGACGATTGGACAGGGAAGGGAGGGGCAATCAGCCCCAGCATTTT. Translated: CASSRRLDREGRGNQPQHF.

This rearrangement joins TRBV12-5 to TRBJ1-4; 7 positions match TRBD1. Germline CDR1 is LGHNT and CDR2 is FRNRAP. The V gene end was trimmed by 5 bases and the J gene end by 4 bases; junction bases not matched to a gene: 1. The CDR3 loop spans 13 amino acids. As DNA, the CDR3 is TGTGCTAGTGGTGACAGGGATAATGAAAAACTGTTTTTT. Translating it yields CASGDRDNEKLFF.

This chain uses TRBV5-1 with TRBJ1-1, with D perhaps TRBD1 (5 bases). Germline values: CDR1 SGHRS, CDR2 YFSETQ. This CDR3 has 14 residues. The germline V and J ends were trimmed by 4 bases and 2 bases, with 12 bases remaining between them. The CDR3: CASSATGLNTEAFF. The CDR3 nucleotides are TGCGCCAGCAGCGCTACAGGTCTCAACACTGAAGCTTTCTTT.

This clone was counted once. V and J are TRBV6-5 and TRBJ2-3, with no clear D. This CDR3 region has 15 residues. V lost 0 bases and J 0 bases, leaving 7 bases between the germline ends. CDR1 MNHEY and CDR2 SVGAGI come from the germline V gene. The CDR3 is CASSYSRSSTDTQYF. CDR3 in DNA: TGTGCCAGCAGTTACTCGAGGTCCAGCACAGATACGCAGTATTTT.

V usage is TRBV3-1 (or the pseudogene TRBV3-2) and J usage is TRBJ1-5; D is uncertain. The CDR3 length is 15 residues. Germline CDR1 is LGHDT and CDR2 is YNNKEL (reference sequence). V lost 0 bases to trimming and J lost 4 bases, with 10 bases between them. In DNA form, the CDR3 reads TGTGCCAGCAGCCAAGATCTGTCGGGGAATCAGCCCCAGCATTTT. Its protein product is CASSQDLSGNQPQHF.

The chain links TRBV5-4 to TRBJ2-1; the match to TRBD1 covers 9 bases. The V and J ends lost 4 bases and 15 bases, in that order; junction bases with no gene match: 5. The V gene's germline CDR1 is SGHNT and CDR2 YYREEE (reference sequence). The CDR3 runs 11 residues. CDR3 in DNA: TGTGCCAGCAGCGCCGGGACAGGGTGGTTCTTC. Encoded protein: CASSAGTGWFF.

This clone appeared once. This chain connects TRBV6-5 to TRBJ1-1; D remains unclear. This CDR3 comprises 15 residues. V was trimmed by 7 bases and J by 1 base, leaving 16 bases between them. Germline CDR1 and CDR2: MNHEY and SVGAGI. The CDR3 protein is CASTNPGRANTEAFF. In DNA form, the CDR3 reads TGTGCCAGCACCAACCCTGGGAGGGCGAACACTGAAGCTTTCTTT.

This clone was counted only a few times. V and J are TRBV9 and TRBJ1-1, with TRBD1 matching over 8 bases. Losses at the gene ends were 3 bases for V and 5 bases for J; bases not matched to a gene: 6. This CDR3 has 14 residues. Germline V gives CDR1 SGDLS, CDR2 YYNGEE. For the CDR3, the DNA is TGTGCCAGCAGCGAGGGGAACAGGGGGACTGAAGCTTTCTTT. This translates into CASSEGNRGTEAFF. The full variable domain, with the rest looked up from reference TRBV9 and TRBJ1-1, is DSGVTQTPKHLITATGQRVTLRCSPRSGDLSVYWYQQSLDQGLQFLIQYYNGEERAKGNILERFSAQQFPDLHSELNLSSLELGDSALYFCASSEGNRGTEAFFGQGTRLTVV.